These 2 T cell receptor beta chains came from one sample sequenced in a study of blood T cell repertoires in COVID-19. This table comes from immunoSEQ multiplex PCR, and its TCRdb copy is limited to in-frame clones, with some not included. The sample consists of more than 120,000 clones, over 80% of them appearing once. Sequenced input: peripheral blood. These receptors were obtained from a woman in her 50s with acute or convalescent COVID-19.

CDR3 region: CASSQTLGLGKAGTQYF. For the CDR3, the DNA is TGTGCCAGCAGCCAAACATTGGGACTAGGAAAAGCGGGTACGCAGTATTTT. The chain uses TRBV3-1 (or the pseudogene TRBV3-2) and TRBJ2-3, with TRBD2 matching over 8 bases. Looked up from germline, CDR1 is LGHDT and CDR2 is YNNKEL (reference sequence). V dropped 2 bases and J dropped 8; count of bases not matched to a gene: 15. This CDR3 is built from 17 residues.

The chain couples TRBV4-2 to TRBJ1-1; TRBD1 is a possible D gene (5 bases). Trimming removed 3 bases at V and 4 bases at J, with 15 bases between. The CDR3 consists of 15 residues. Germline CDR1 and CDR2: LGHNA and YNFKEQ. In DNA, the CDR3 is TGTGCCAGCAGCCACCGGGAGGGGTGGGGCACTGAAGCTTTCTTT. It yields the protein CASSHREGWGTEAFF.